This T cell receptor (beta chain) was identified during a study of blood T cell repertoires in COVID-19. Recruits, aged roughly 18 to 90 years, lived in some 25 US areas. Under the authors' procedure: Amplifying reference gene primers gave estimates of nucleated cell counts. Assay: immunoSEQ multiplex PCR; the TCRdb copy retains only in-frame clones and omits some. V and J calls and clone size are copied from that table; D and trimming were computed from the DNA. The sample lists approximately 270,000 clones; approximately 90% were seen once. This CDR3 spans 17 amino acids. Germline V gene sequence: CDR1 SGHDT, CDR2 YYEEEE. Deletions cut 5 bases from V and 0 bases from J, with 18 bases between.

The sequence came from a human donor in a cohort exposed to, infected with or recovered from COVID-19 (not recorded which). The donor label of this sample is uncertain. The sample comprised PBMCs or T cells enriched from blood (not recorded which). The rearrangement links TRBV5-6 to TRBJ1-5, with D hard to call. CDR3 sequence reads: CASSRTRVSYSNQPQHF. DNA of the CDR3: TGTGCCAGCAGTCGTACCCGGGTTTCGTATAGCAATCAGCCCCAGCATTTT.